Following are 6 T cell receptor beta chains from one sample sequenced in a study of T cells after yellow fever vaccination. From the 5' RACE reads, TCRdb called clonotypes with MiXCR, one entry per CDR3 protein. Among more than 65,000 distinct CDR3 sequences listed, around 6.2% were seen once. This material consisted of CD4+ T cells sorted from PBMCs, taken roughly 14 days after the first yellow fever vaccination. The receptors come from a man between 18 and 29 years old who received the YFV17D yellow fever vaccine.

This clonotype has ten or more counts. The chain combines TRBV20-1 with TRBJ2-3; the D is unclear. Germline V gene lookup returns CDR1 DFQATT and CDR2 SNEGSKA (reference sequence). V was cut by 8 bases and J by 1 base, with 7 bases left in between. CDR3 size: 11 residues. The CDR3 coding sequence is TGCAGTTCCCCCCGCACAGATACGCAGTATTTT. Encoded protein: CSSPRTDTQYF.

This clonotype is deemed medium-sized (0.01 to 0.1%). The chain is built from TRBV5-1 and TRBJ2-3; D is possibly TRBD2 (6 bases). V was pared by 2 bases and J by 4 bases, with 14 bases between. The CDR3 has 15 amino acids. The V gene's germline CDR1 is SGHRS and CDR2 YFSETQ. The CDR3 reads CASSFGTLKADTQYF. In nucleotides, the CDR3 is TGCGCCAGCAGCTTCGGGACTCTTAAGGCAGATACGCAGTATTTT.

This clonotype was seen many times. This chain links TRBV5-1 with TRBJ1-6; 8 nucleotides agree with TRBD1. The germline V gene encodes CDR1 SGHRS and CDR2 YFSETQ. CDR3 length: 14 residues. The ends lost 3 bases at V and 12 bases at J; junction bases unmatched: 8. The CDR3 DNA reads as TGCGCCAGCAGCTGGCAGGGGGCAAATGAACCCCTCCACTTT. This codes for CASSWQGANEPLHF.

This clonotype was counted many times. This chain uses TRBV12-5 with TRBJ2-3; 9 bases align to TRBD2. The V gene end was trimmed by 6 bases and the J gene end by 6 bases; junction bases not matched to a gene: 10. From germline, CDR1 is LGHNT and CDR2 FRNRAP. The length of the CDR3 is 15 residues. In DNA form, the CDR3 reads TGTGCTAGTGGAGCCGGGGGACTAGCTTTTGATACGCAGTATTTT. Encoded protein: CASGAGGLAFDTQYF.

This clonotype appeared many times. For the CDR3, the DNA is TGTGCCAGCACCCCCCTACACACCGGGGAGCTGTTTTTT. As protein: CASTPLHTGELFF. The chain couples TRBV12-3 or TRBV12-4 to TRBJ2-2; D unresolved. Trimming removed 7 bases from V and 3 bases from J, with 9 bases in between. The CDR3 is 13 amino acids.

About this clonotype: A much larger clone differs from this one at a single base, so this may be a read error. The chain employs TRBV2 and TRBJ2-7; 10 bases map to TRBD1. CDR3 length equals 18 residues. The germline V gene has CDR1 SNHLY and CDR2 FYNNEI. Written as DNA, the CDR3 is TGTGCCATCAGTTCCGACTGGACAGGGGGTATCACCTCCTACGAGCAGTACTTC. This sequence encodes CAISSDWTGGITSYEQYF.